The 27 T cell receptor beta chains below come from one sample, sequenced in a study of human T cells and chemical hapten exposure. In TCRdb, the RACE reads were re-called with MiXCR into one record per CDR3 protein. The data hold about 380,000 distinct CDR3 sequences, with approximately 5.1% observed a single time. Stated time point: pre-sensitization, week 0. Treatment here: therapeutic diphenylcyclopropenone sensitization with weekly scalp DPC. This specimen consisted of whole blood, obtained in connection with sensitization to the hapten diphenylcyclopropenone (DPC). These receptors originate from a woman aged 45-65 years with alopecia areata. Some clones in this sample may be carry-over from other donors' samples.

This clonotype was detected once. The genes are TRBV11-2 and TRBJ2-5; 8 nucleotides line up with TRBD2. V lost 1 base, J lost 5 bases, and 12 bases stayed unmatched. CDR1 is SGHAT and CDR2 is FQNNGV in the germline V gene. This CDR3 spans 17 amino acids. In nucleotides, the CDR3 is TGTGCCAGCAGCTTAGTAGTGAGCGGGGGCGGGTCGGAGACCCAGTACTTC. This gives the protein CASSLVVSGGGSETQYF. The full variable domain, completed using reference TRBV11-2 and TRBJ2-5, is EAGVAQSPRYKIIEKRQSVAFWCNPISGHATLYWYQQILGQGPKLLIQFQNNGVVDDSQLPKDRFSAERLKGVDSTLKIQPAKLEDSAVYLCASSLVVSGGGSETQYFGPGTRLLVL.

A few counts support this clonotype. The CDR3 spells CASSSLAGGPLAPQETQYF. The DNA of the CDR3 is TGTGCCAGCAGCTCCCTAGCGGGGGGGCCTCTTGCGCCCCAAGAGACCCAGTACTTC. The rearrangement joins TRBV7-9 to TRBJ2-5, with 12 bases matching TRBD2. Germline V CDR1 and CDR2: SEHNR, FQNEAQ (reference sequence). Trimming cost V 4 bases and J 1 base; bases outside gene matches: 13. The CDR3 is made up of 19 amino acids.

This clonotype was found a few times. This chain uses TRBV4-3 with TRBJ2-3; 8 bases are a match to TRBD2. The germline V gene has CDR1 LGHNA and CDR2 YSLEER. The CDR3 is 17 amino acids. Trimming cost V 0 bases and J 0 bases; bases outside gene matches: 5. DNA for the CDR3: TGCGCCAGCAGCCAAGATAATAGCGGGGCAAGCACAGATACGCAGTATTTT. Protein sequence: CASSQDNSGASTDTQYF.

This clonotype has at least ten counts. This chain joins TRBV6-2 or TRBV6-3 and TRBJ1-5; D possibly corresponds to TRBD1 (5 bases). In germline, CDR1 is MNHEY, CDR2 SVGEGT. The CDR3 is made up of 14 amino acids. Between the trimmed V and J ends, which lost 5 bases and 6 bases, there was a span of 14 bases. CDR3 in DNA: TGTGCCAGCAGTCTCCAGGGCAGCGGTCAGCCCCAGCATTTT. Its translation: CASSLQGSGQPQHF.

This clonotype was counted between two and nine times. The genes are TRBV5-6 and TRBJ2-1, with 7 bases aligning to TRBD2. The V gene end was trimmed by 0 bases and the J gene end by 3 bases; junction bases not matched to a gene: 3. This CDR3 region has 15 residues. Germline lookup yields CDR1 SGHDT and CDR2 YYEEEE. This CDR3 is CASSLVASGYNEQFF. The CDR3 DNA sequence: TGTGCCAGCAGCTTGGTAGCTAGCGGCTACAATGAGCAGTTCTTC.

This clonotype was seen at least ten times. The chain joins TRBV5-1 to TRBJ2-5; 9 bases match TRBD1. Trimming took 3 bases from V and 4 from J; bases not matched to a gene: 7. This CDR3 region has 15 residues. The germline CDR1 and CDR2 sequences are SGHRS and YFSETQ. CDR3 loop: CASSSPDRGTETQYF. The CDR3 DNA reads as TGCGCCAGCAGCTCCCCGGACAGGGGAACAGAGACCCAGTACTTC.

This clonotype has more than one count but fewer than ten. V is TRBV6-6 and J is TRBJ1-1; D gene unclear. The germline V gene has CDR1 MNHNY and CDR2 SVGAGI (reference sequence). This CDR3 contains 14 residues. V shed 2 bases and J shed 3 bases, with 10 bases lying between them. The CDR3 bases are TGTGCCAGCAGTTACGTCGAAGTGGACACTGAAGCTTTCTTT. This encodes CASSYVEVDTEAFF.

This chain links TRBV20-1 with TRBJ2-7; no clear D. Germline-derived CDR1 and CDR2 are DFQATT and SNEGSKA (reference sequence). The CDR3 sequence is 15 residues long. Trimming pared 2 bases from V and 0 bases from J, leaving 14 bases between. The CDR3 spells CSARPTTLSSYEQYF. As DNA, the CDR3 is TGCAGTGCTAGACCAACTACCTTGAGCTCCTACGAGCAGTACTTC.

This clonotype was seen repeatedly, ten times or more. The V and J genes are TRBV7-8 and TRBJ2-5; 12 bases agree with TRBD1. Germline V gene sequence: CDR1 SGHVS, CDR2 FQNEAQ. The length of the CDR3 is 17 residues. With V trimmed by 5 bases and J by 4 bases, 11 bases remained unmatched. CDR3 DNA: TGTGCCAGCAGCGTGTATTGGGACAGGGGGCCAGGAGAGACCCAGTACTTC. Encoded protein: CASSVYWDRGPGETQYF.

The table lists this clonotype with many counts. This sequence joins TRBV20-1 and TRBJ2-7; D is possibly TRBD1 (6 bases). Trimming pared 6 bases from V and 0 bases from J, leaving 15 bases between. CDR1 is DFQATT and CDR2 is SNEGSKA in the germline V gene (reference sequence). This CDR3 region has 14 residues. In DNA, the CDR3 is TGCAGTGCGTGGACAACGGACAGCTCCTACGAGCAGTACTTC. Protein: CSAWTTDSSYEQYF.

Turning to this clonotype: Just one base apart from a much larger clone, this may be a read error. CDR3 sequence reads: CASSFSRVGDTQYF. In DNA form, the CDR3 reads TGTGCCAGCAGTTTTAGCCGAGTCGGAGATACGCAGTATTTT. The V gene is TRBV28, the J gene TRBJ2-3; D gene unclear. This CDR3 region has 14 residues. The V gene's germline CDR1 is MDHEN and CDR2 SYDVKM. Trimming pared 3 bases from V and 5 bases from J, leaving 12 bases between.

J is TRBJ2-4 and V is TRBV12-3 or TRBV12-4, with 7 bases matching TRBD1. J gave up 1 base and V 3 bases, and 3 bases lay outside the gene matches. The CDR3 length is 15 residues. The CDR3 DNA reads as TGTGCCAGCAGTTTTCAGGGGGTTGCCAAAAACATTCAGTACTTC. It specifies CASSFQGVAKNIQYF.

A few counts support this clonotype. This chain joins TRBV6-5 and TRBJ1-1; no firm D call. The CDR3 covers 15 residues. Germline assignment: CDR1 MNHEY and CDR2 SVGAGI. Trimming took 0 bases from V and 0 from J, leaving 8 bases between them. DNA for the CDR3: TGTGCCAGCAGTTACTCTTCCAGCATGAACACTGAAGCTTTCTTT. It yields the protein CASSYSSSMNTEAFF.

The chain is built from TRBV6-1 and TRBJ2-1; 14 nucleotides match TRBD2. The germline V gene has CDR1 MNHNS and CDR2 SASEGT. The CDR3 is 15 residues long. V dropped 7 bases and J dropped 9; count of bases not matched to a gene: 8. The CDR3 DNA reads TGTGCCAGCATTGCCGGGACTAGCGGGAGTACTGAGCAGTTCTTC. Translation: CASIAGTSGSTEQFF.

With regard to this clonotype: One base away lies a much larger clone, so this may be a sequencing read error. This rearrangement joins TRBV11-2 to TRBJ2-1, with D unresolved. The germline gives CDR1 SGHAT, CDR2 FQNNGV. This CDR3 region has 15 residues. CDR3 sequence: CGSSLDYNYYNEQFF. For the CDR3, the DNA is TGTGGCAGCAGCTTAGATTACAACTACTACAATGAGCAGTTCTTC.

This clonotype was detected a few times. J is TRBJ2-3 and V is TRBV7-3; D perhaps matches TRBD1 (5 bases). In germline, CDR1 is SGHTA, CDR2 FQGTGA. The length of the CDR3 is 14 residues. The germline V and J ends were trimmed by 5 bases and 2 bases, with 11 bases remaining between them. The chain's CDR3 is CASSDKGLTDTQYF. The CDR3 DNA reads TGTGCCAGCAGCGACAAGGGGCTCACAGATACGCAGTATTTT.

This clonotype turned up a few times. CDR3 in DNA: TGTGCCAGCAGCCGGCGGGGGGGCAGGGATACGCAGTATTTT. Protein product: CASSRRGGRDTQYF. This chain uses TRBV2 with TRBJ2-3, with TRBD2 matching 9 bases. The CDR3 spans 14 residues. The junction had 7 bases not matched to a gene; V was cut back by 6 bases and J by 6 bases. CDR1 is SNHLY and CDR2 is FYNNEI in the germline V gene. Looking up the rest from reference TRBV2 and TRBJ2-3 gives the full variable domain: EPEVTQTPSHQVTQMGQEVILRCVPISNHLYFYWYRQILGQKVEFLVSFYNNEISEKSEIFDDQFSVERPDGSNFTLKIRSTKLEDSAMYFCASSRRGGRDTQYFGPGTRLTVL.

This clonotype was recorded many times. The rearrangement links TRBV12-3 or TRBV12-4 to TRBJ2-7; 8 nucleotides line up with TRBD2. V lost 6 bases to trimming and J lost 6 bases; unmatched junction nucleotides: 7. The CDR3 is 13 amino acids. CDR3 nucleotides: TGTGCCAGCAGCCCGGGGGGGGTCCTCGAGCAGTACTTC. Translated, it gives CASSPGGVLEQYF.

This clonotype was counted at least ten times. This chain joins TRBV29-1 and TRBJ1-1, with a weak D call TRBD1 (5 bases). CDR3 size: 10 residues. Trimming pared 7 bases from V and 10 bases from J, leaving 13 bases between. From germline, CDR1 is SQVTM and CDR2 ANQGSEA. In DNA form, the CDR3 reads TGCAGCGCTGGTGGGGCAGGAGCTTTCTTT. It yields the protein CSAGGAGAFF.

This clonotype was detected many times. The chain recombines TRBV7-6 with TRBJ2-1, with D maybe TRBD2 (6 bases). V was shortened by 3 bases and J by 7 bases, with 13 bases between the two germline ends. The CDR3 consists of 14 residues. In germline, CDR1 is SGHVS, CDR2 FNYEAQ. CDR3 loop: CASSLGGPRNEQFF. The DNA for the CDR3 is TGTGCCAGCAGCTTGGGGGGACCTAGAAATGAGCAGTTCTTC.

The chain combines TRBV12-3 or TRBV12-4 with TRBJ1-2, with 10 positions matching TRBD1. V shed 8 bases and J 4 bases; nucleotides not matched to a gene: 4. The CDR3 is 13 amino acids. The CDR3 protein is CASGQGVSYGYTF. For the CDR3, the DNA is TGTGCCAGCGGACAGGGGGTCTCCTATGGCTACACCTTC.

CDR3 amino acids: CASSLVRGNQETQYF. CDR3 DNA: TGTGCCAGCAGCTTAGTTAGAGGGAACCAAGAGACCCAGTACTTC. The chain joins TRBV7-2 to TRBJ2-5; D perhaps matches TRBD2 (5 bases). The ends were cut back, 1 base at V and 0 bases at J, with 9 bases in the middle. Germline assignment: CDR1 SGHTA and CDR2 FQGNSA. This CDR3 contains 15 residues.

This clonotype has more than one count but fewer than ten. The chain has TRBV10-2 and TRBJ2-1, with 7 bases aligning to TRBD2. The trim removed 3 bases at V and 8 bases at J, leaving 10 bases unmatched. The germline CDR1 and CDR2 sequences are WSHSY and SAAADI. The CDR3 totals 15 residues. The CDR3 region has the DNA TGCGCCAGCAGTGATGAGGCGCGCGGGAGCTATGAGCAGTTCTTC. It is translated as CASSDEARGSYEQFF.

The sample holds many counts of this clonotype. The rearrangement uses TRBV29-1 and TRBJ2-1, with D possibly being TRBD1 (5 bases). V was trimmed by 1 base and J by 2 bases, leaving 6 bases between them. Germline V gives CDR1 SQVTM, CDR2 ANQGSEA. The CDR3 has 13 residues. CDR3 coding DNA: TGCAGCGTTGAAGGGGGCCCCTACAATGAGCAGTTCTTC. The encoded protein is CSVEGGPYNEQFF.

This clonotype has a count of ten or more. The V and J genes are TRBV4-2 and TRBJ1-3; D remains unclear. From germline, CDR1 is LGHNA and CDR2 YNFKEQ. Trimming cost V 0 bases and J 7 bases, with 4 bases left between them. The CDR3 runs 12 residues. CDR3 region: CASSQDRNTIYF. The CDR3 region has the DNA TGTGCCAGCAGCCAAGACCGGAACACCATATATTTT.

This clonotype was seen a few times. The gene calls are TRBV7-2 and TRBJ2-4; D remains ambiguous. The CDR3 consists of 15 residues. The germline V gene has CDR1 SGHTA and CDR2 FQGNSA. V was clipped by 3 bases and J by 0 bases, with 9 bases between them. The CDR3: CASSFLGLAKNIQYF. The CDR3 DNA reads TGTGCCAGCAGCTTTCTTGGGCTAGCCAAAAACATTCAGTACTTC.

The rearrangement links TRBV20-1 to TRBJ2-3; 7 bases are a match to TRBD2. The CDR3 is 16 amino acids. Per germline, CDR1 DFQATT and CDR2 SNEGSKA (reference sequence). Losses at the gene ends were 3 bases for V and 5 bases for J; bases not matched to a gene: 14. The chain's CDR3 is CSARGTRLAPQDTQYF. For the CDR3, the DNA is TGCAGTGCTAGGGGGACCAGACTAGCCCCCCAAGATACGCAGTATTTT.